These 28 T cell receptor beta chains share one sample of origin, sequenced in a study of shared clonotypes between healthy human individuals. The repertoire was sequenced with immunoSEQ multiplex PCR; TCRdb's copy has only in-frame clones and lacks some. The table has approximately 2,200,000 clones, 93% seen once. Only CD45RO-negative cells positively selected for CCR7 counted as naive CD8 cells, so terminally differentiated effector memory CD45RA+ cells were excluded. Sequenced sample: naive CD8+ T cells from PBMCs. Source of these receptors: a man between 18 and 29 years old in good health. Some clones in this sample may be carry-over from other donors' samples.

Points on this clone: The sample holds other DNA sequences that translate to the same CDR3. The CDR3 DNA reads as TGTGCCAGCAGCTTAGGTACCGGGTACGAGCAGTACTTC. The encoded protein is CASSLGTGYEQYF. This chain uses TRBV7-9 with TRBJ2-7; no clear D gene. Germline V CDR1 and CDR2: SEHNR, FQNEAQ (reference sequence). The CDR3 is 13 residues long. V gave up 1 base and J gave up 4 bases, with 8 bases separating them.

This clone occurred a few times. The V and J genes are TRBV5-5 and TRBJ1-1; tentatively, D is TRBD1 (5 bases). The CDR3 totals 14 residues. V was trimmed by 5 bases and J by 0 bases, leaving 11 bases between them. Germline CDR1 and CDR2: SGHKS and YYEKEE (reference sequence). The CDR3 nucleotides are TGTGCCAGCAGGGGGGAATTCATGAACACTGAAGCTTTCTTT. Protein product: CASRGEFMNTEAFF.

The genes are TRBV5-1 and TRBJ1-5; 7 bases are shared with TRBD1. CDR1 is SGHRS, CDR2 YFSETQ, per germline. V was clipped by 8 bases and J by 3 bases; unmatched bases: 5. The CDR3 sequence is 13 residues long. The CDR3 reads CASRQGDNQPQHF. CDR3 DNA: TGCGCCAGTCGACAGGGTGACAATCAGCCCCAGCATTTT.

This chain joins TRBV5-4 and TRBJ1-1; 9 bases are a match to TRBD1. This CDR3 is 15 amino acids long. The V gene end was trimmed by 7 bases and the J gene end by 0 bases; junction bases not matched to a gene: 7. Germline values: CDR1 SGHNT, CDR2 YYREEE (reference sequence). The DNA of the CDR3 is TGTGCCAGCGGACAGGGGACGATACTGAACACTGAAGCTTTCTTT. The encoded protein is CASGQGTILNTEAFF. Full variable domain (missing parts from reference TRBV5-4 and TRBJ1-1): ETGVTQSPTHLIKTRGQQVTLRCSSQSGHNTVSWYQQALGQGPQFIFQYYREEENGRGNFPPRFSGLQFPNYSSELNVNALELDDSALYLCASGQGTILNTEAFFGQGTRLTVV.

The chain's CDR3 is CASSQVAATYEQYF. In DNA form, the CDR3 reads TGCGCCAGCAGCCAAGTGGCCGCAACCTACGAGCAGTACTTC. V gene TRBV4-1 combines with J gene TRBJ2-7; unclear D gene. The germline V and J ends were trimmed by 1 base and 2 bases, with 9 bases remaining between them. The length of the CDR3 is 14 residues. Germline values: CDR1 MGHRA, CDR2 YSYEKL.

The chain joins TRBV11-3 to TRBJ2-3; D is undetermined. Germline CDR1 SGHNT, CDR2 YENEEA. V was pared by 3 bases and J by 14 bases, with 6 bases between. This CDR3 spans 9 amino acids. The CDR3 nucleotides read TGTGCCAGCAGCTTTTGGGTGTATTTT. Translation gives CASSFWVYF.

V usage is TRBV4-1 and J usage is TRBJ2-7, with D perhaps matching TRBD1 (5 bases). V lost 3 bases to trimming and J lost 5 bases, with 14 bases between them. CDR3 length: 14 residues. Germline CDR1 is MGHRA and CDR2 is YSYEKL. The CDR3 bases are TGCGCCAGCAGCCAGACCGCCAGGGCCCACGAGCAGTACTTC. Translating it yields CASSQTARAHEQYF.

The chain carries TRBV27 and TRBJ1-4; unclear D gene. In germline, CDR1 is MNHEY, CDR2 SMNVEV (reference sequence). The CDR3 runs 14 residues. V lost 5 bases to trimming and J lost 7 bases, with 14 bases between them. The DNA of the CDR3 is TGTGCCAGCAGTCCGGTAGGGTGGGGTGAAAAACTGTTTTTT. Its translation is CASSPVGWGEKLFF.

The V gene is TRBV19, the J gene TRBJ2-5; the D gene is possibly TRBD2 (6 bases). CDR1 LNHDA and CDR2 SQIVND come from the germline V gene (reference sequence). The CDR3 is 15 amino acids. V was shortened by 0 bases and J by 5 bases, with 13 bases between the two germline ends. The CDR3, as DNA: TGTGCCAGTAGTATAGATACTAGCAACCCCGAGACCCAGTACTTC. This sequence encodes CASSIDTSNPETQYF. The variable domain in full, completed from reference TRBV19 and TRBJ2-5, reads DGGITQSPKYLFRKEGQNVTLSCEQNLNHDAMYWYRQDPGQGLRLIYYSQIVNDFQKGDIAEGYSVSREKKESFPLTVTSAQKNPTAFYLCASSIDTSNPETQYFGPGTRLLVL.

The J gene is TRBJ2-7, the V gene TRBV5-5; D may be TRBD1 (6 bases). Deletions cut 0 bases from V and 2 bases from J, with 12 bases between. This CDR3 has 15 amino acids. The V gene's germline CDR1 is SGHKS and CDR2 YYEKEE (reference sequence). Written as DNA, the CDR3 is TGTGCCAGCAGCTTGGAGGCAGGGGATCCCTACGAGCAGTACTTC. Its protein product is CASSLEAGDPYEQYF. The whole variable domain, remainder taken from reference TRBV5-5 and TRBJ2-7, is DAGVTQSPTHLIKTRGQQVTLRCSPISGHKSVSWYQQVLGQGPQFIFQYYEKEERGRGNFPDRFSARQFPNYSSELNVNALLLGDSALYLCASSLEAGDPYEQYFGPGTRLTVT.

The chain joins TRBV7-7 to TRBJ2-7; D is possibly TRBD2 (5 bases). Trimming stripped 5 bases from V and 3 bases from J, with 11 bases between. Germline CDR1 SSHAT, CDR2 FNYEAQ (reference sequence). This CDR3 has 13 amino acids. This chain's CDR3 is CASSPGLYYEQYF. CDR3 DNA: TGTGCCAGCAGCCCTGGACTCTACTACGAGCAGTACTTC.

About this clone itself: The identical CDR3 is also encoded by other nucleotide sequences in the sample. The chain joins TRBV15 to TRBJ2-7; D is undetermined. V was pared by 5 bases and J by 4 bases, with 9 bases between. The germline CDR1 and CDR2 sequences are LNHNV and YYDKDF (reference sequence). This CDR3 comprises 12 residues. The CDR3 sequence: CATSRSDYEQYF. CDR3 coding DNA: TGTGCCACCAGCCGGTCCGATTACGAGCAGTACTTC.

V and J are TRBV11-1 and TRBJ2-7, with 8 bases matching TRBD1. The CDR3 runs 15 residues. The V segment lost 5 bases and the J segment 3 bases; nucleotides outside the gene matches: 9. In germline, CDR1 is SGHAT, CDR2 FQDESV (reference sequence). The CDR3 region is CASSPMDRERYEQYF. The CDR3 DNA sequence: TGTGCCAGCAGCCCAATGGACAGGGAACGCTACGAGCAGTACTTC. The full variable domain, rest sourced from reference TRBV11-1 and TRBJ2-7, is EAEVAQSPRYKITEKSQAVAFWCDPISGHATLYWYRQILGQGPELLVQFQDESVVDDSQLPKDRFSAERLKGVDSTLKIQPAELGDSAMYLCASSPMDRERYEQYFGPGTRLTVT.

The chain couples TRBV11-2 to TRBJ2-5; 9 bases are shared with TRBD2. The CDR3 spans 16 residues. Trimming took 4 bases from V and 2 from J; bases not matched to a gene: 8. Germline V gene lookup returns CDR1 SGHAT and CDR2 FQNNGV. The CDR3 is CASSSGLAANQETQYF. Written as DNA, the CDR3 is TGTGCCAGCAGCTCGGGACTAGCAGCTAATCAAGAGACCCAGTACTTC.

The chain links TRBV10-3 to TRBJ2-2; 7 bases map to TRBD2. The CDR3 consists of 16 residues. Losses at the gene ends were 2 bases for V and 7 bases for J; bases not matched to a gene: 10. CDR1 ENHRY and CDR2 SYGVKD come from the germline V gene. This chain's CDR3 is CAISEMRSGKGGELFF. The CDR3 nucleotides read TGTGCCATCAGTGAGATGCGGAGCGGGAAAGGCGGGGAGCTGTTTTTT.

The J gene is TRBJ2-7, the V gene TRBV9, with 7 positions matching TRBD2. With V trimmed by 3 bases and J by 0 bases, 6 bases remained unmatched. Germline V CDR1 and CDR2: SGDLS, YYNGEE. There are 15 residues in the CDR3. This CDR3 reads CASSGGGLSSYEQYF. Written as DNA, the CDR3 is TGTGCCAGCAGCGGCGGGGGTCTCAGCTCCTACGAGCAGTACTTC. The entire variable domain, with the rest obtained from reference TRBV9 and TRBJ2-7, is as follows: DSGVTQTPKHLITATGQRVTLRCSPRSGDLSVYWYQQSLDQGLQFLIQYYNGEERAKGNILERFSAQQFPDLHSELNLSSLELGDSALYFCASSGGGLSSYEQYFGPGTRLTVT.

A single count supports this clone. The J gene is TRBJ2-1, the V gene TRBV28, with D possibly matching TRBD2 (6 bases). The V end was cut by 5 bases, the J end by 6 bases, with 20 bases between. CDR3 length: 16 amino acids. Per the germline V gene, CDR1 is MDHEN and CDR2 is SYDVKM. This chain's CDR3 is CASSPRTSLRPNEQFF. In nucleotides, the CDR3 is TGTGCCAGCAGTCCCCGAACTAGCTTACGCCCCAATGAGCAGTTCTTC.

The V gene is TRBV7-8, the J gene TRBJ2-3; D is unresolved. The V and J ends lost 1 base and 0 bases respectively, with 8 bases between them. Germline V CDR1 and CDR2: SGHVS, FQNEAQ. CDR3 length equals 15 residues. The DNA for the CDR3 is TGTGCCAGCAGCTTAGTTGGCTCGAGCACAGATACGCAGTATTTT. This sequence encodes CASSLVGSSTDTQYF.

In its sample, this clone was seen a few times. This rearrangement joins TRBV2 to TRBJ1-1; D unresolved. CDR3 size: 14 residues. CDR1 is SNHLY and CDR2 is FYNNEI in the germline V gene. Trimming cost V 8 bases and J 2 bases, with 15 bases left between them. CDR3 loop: CASHEWAANTEAFF. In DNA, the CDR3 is TGTGCCAGCCACGAGTGGGCAGCAAACACTGAAGCTTTCTTT.

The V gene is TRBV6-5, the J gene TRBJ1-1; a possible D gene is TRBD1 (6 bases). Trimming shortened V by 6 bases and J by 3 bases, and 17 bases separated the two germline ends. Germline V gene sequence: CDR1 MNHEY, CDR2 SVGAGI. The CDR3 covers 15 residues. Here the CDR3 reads CASRGFSEGDTEAFF. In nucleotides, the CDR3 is TGTGCCAGCAGGGGGTTCTCCGAGGGGGACACTGAAGCTTTCTTT.

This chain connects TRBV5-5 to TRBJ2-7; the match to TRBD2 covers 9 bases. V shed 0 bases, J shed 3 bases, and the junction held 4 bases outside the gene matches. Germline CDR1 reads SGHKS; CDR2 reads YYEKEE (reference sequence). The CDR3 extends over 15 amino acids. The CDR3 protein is CASSLALAGLYEQYF. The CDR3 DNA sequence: TGTGCCAGCAGCTTGGCCCTAGCGGGGCTCTACGAGCAGTACTTC.

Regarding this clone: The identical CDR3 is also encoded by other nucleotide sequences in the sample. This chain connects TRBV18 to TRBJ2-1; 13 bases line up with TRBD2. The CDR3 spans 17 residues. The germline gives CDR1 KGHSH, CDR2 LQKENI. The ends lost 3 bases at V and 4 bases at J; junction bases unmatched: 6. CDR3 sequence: CASSPPGLAGLYNEQFF. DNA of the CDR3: TGTGCCAGCTCACCGCCGGGACTAGCGGGACTATACAATGAGCAGTTCTTC.

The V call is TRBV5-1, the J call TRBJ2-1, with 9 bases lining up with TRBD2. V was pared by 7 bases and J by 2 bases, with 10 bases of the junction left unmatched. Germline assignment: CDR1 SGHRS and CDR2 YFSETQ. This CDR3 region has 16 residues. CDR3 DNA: TGCGCCAGCCTGGGCGGGGGGGCTGGTCCCTACAATGAGCAGTTCTTC. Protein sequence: CASLGGGAGPYNEQFF.

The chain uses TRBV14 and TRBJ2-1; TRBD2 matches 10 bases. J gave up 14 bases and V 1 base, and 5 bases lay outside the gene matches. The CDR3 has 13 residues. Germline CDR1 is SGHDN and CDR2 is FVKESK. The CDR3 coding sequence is TGTGCCAGCAGCCAAGCTCTAGCGGGAGACAAGTTCTTC. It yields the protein CASSQALAGDKFF.

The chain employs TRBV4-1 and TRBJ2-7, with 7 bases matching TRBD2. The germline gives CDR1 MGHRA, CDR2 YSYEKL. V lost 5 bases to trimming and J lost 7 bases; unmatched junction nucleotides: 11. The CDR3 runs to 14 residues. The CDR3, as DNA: TGCGCCAGCAGCTCCCCTAGTGTCGGGGGGGAGCAGTACTTC. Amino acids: CASSSPSVGGEQYF.

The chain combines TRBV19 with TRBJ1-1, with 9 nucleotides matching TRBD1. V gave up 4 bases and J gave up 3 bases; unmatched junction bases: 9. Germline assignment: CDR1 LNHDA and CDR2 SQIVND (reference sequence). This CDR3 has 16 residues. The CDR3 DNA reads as TGTGCCAGTAGTAATCGCTGGGGGGACAGGGACACTGAAGCTTTCTTT. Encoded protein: CASSNRWGDRDTEAFF.

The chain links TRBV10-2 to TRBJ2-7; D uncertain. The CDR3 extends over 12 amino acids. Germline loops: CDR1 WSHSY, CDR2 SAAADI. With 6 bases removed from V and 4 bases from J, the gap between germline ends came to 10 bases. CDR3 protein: CASSVGIYEQYF. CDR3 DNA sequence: TGCGCCAGCAGCGTGGGGATTTACGAGCAGTACTTC.

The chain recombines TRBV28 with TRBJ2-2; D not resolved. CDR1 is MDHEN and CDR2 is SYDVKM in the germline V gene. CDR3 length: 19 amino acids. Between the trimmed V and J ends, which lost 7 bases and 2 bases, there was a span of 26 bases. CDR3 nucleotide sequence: TGTGCCAGCACCCCATCAGAGGTAGACTCAATAATAAACACCGGGGAGCTGTTTTTT. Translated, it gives CASTPSEVDSIINTGELFF.